This T cell receptor beta chain was identified during a study of T-cell memory formation after mild COVID-19. TCRdb re-called the 5' RACE reads through MiXCR, storing one row per CDR3 protein. The table records 450,000 or so distinct CDR3 sequences, about 20% of them present only once. In its sample, this clonotype was seen a few times. There are 15 residues in the CDR3. Trimming removed 5 bases from V and 8 bases from J, with 18 bases in between. Germline CDR1 reads MNHNY; CDR2 reads SVGAGI (reference sequence). The sequence was obtained from an adult woman who had mild COVID-19 (a few samples of this study predate the infection). Cell type and time point are not known. Material for sequencing was PBMCs or a T cell subset sorted from them (not recorded which). The chain carries TRBV6-6 and TRBJ1-4, with D possibly matching TRBD1 (5 bases). The DNA for the CDR3 is TGTGCCAGCAGTCTAGAGGGCGCGGGGGGGGAAAAACTGTTTTTT. Residues: CASSLEGAGGEKLFF.